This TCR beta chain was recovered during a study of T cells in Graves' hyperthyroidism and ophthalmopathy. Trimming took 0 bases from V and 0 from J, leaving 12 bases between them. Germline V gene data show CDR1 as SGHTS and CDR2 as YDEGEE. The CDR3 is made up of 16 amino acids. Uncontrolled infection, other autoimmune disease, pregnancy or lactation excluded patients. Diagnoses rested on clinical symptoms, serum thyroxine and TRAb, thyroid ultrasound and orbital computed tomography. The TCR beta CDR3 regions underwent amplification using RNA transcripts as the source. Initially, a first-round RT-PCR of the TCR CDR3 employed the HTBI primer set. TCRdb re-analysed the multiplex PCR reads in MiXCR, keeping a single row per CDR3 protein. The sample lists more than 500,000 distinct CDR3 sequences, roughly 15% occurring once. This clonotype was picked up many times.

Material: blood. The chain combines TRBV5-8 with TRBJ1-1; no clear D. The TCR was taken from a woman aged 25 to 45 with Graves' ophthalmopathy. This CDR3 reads CASSLADGLLNTEAFF. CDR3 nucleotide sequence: TGTGCCAGCAGCTTGGCTGACGGCTTATTGAACACTGAAGCTTTCTTT. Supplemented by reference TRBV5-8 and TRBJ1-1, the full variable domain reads EAGVTQSPTHLIKTRGQQATLRCSPISGHTSVYWYQQALGLGLQFLLWYDEGEERNRGNFPPRFSGRQFPNYSSELNVNALELEDSALYLCASSLADGLLNTEAFFGQGTRLTVV.